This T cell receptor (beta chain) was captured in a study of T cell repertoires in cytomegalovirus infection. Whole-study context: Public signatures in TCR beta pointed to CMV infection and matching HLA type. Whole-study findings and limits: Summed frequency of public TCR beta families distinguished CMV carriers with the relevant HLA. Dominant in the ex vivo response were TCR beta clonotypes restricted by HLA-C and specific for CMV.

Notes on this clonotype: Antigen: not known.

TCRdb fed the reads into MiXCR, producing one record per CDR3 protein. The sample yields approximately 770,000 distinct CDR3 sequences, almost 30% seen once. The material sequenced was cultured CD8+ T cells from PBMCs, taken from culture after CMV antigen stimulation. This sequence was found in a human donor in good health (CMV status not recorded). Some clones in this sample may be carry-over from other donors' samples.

CDR3 nucleotide sequence: TGTGCCAGCAGCTTAGAGGCGGGGCCCAACAGGGAGCAGTTCTTC. It encodes CASSLEAGPNREQFF. The chain recombines TRBV7-6 with TRBJ2-1, with D maybe TRBD2 (6 bases). V gave up 1 base and J gave up 10 bases, with 17 bases separating them. The germline gives CDR1 SGHVS, CDR2 FNYEAQ. This CDR3 region has 15 residues.